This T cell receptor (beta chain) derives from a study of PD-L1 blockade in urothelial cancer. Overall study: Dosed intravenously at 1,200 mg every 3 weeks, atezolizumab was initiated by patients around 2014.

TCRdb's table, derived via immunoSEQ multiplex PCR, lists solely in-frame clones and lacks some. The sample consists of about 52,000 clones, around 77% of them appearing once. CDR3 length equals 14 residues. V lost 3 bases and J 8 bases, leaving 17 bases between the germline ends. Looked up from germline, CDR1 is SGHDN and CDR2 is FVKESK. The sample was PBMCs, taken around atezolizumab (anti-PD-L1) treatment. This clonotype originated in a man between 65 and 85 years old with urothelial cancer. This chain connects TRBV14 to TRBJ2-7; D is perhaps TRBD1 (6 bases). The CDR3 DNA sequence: TGTGCCAGCAGCCAGTCTTACACAGGGAGTCAGCAGTACTTC. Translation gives CASSQSYTGSQQYF.